Below, 18 T cell receptor beta chains from the same sample are listed, as sequenced in a study of regulatory T cells in long-lasting Graves disease. Time point reported: newly diagnosed GD, antithyroid drugs for less than 3 months. RNA from PBMCs was the source of the TCR library. Construction of TCR beta libraries relied on iRepertoire HTBI primers and on Arm-PCR targeting CDR3 regions. TCRdb re-analysed the multiplex PCR reads in MiXCR, keeping a single row per CDR3 protein. Of around 500,000 distinct CDR3 sequences detected, 15% to 20% appear once; the ten largest clones hold 25%. These records were also assigned to another study, of T cells in Graves' hyperthyroidism and ophthalmopathy.

Sequenced material: peripheral blood mononuclear cells (PBMCs), taken at new diagnosis, from a patient treated with antithyroid drugs. These TCRs come from a woman aged 40 to 65 with Graves disease.

V gene TRBV5-1 combines with J gene TRBJ1-1; tentatively, D is TRBD1 (5 bases). Germline V gives CDR1 SGHRS, CDR2 YFSETQ. CDR3 length equals 15 residues. With 0 bases removed from V and 2 bases from J, the gap between germline ends came to 11 bases. In nucleotides, the CDR3 is TGCGCCAGCAGCTTGGTCCCTGACAGAAACACTGAAGCTTTCTTT. Protein sequence: CASSLVPDRNTEAFF.

This sequence joins TRBV18 and TRBJ2-2; D gene unclear. V was shortened by 7 bases and J by 0 bases, with 9 bases between the two germline ends. CDR1 is KGHSH and CDR2 is LQKENI in the germline V gene. The CDR3 spans 14 residues. The CDR3 DNA reads as TGTGCCAGCTTTTCAGCCGCGAACACCGGGGAGCTGTTTTTT. Translated, it gives CASFSAANTGELFF.

J is TRBJ2-5 and V is TRBV10-3; 8 bases agree with TRBD1. V lost 10 bases, J lost 5 bases, and 12 bases stayed unmatched. Germline loops: CDR1 ENHRY, CDR2 SYGVKD. The CDR3 loop spans 14 amino acids. CDR3 protein: CATMGQDGRETQYF. CDR3 nucleotides: TGTGCCACCATGGGACAGGACGGACGGGAGACCCAGTACTTC.

This clonotype was observed many times. V is TRBV2 and J is TRBJ2-7; D ambiguous. CDR1 is SNHLY and CDR2 is FYNNEI in the germline V gene. The CDR3 runs to 12 residues. V was trimmed by 6 bases and J by 0 bases, leaving 6 bases between them. The CDR3 nucleotides are TGTGCCAGCAGGGAGAACTCCTACGAGCAGTACTTC. Protein: CASRENSYEQYF.

This clonotype was seen ten or more times. This chain links TRBV15 with TRBJ2-1, with 9 positions matching TRBD2. Trimming at V came to 0 bases and at J to 0 bases, leaving 3 bases not matched to a gene. The CDR3 spans 17 residues. CDR1 LNHNV and CDR2 YYDKDF come from the germline V gene (reference sequence). The CDR3 DNA sequence: TGTGCCACCAGCAGAGACCCAGCGGGGGGCTCCTACAATGAGCAGTTCTTC. Protein sequence: CATSRDPAGGSYNEQFF.

The CDR3 DNA reads TGCGCCAGCAGTAGGATAGGGAGCTCCTACGAGCAGTACTTC. Translation: CASSRIGSSYEQYF. The chain has TRBV10-1 and TRBJ2-7; D perhaps matches TRBD2 (5 bases). Germline V gene lookup returns CDR1 WNHNN and CDR2 SYGVQD (reference sequence). V lost 5 bases, J lost 0 bases, and 11 bases lay in between. The CDR3 sequence is 14 residues long.

The sample holds many counts of this clonotype. This chain uses TRBV12-3 or TRBV12-4 with TRBJ1-2; no reliable D call. V was cut by 3 bases and J by 0 bases, with 8 bases left in between. The CDR3 is 14 amino acids. In DNA form, the CDR3 reads TGTGCCAGCAGTTTTGACGGACCTAACTATGGCTACACCTTC. It translates to CASSFDGPNYGYTF.

Notes on this clonotype: Possible read error: a much larger clone is one base away. The CDR3: CAIRGGQGLIYERYF. In DNA form, the CDR3 reads TGTGCCATCAGAGGGGGACAGGGCTTAATCTACGAGCGGTACTTC. The rearrangement uses TRBV10-3 and TRBJ2-7; 9 nucleotides align to TRBD1. Germline CDR1 ENHRY, CDR2 SYGVKD. CDR3 length: 15 residues.

This clonotype was counted many times. The chain joins TRBV3-1 to TRBJ1-5; no clear D. V dropped 1 base and J dropped 3 bases, with 7 bases sitting between them. This CDR3 has 14 residues. Germline CDR1 is LGHDT and CDR2 is YNNKEL (reference sequence). The CDR3 loop reads CASSQAGYNQPQHF. Here the CDR3 DNA reads TGTGCCAGCAGCCAAGCGGGGTACAATCAGCCCCAGCATTTT.

The CDR3 region has the DNA TGTGCCAGCAGGCTAGGCTCGGGGGGGGCAGGAGTAGATACGCAGTATTTT. As protein: CASRLGSGGAGVDTQYF. The V and J genes are TRBV7-9 and TRBJ2-3; 8 nucleotides line up with TRBD2. The ends lost 6 bases at V and 5 bases at J; junction bases unmatched: 16. Germline lookup yields CDR1 SEHNR and CDR2 FQNEAQ (reference sequence). This CDR3 region has 17 residues.

DNA for the CDR3: TGCGCCAGCAGCAATTGGGACACCCGGAACACTGAAGCTTTCTTT. Its translation: CASSNWDTRNTEAFF. This chain uses TRBV5-1 with TRBJ1-1; D perhaps matches TRBD1 (6 bases). Germline V gene lookup returns CDR1 SGHRS and CDR2 YFSETQ. Trimming removed 4 bases at V and 1 base at J, with 14 bases between. This CDR3 is 15 amino acids long. Based on the CDR3 plus reference TRBV5-1 and TRBJ1-1, the full variable domain is KAGVTQTPRYLIKTRGQQVTLSCSPISGHRSVSWYQQTPGQGLQFLFEYFSETQRNKGNFPGRFSGRQFSNSRSEMNVSTLELGDSALYLCASSNWDTRNTEAFFGQGTRLTVV.

This clonotype was counted ten times or more. This chain connects TRBV7-3 to TRBJ2-3, with TRBD1 as a possible D gene (6 bases). The CDR3 length is 14 residues. Germline values: CDR1 SGHTA, CDR2 FQGTGA. Trimming took off 2 bases at V and 2 bases at J, with 8 bases between the two ends. CDR3: CASSLQGITDTQYF. The DNA of the CDR3 is TGTGCCAGCAGCTTACAGGGGATCACAGATACGCAGTATTTT.

This clonotype was detected many times. The chain links TRBV18 to TRBJ1-1, with D maybe TRBD1 (6 bases). Germline-derived CDR1 and CDR2 are KGHSH and LQKENI. The CDR3 spans 15 residues. Trimming removed 4 bases from V and 1 base from J, with 13 bases in between. The CDR3 loop reads CASSLRGAQNTEAFF. In DNA, the CDR3 is TGTGCCAGCTCACTTCGGGGGGCGCAGAACACTGAAGCTTTCTTT.

There are many counts of this clonotype. This chain joins TRBV12-5 and TRBJ1-3; D not resolved. Trimming took off 0 bases at V and 3 bases at J, with 21 bases between the two ends. The CDR3 covers 19 residues. Germline CDR1 LGHNT, CDR2 FRNRAP. CDR3 residues: CASGLVLGRAELFGNTIYF. The DNA of the CDR3 is TGTGCTAGTGGTTTGGTACTCGGTCGGGCAGAACTCTTTGGAAACACCATATATTTT.

The rearrangement uses TRBV20-1 and TRBJ1-1; D unclear. V was clipped by 6 bases and J by 1 base, with 3 bases between them. The CDR3 extends over 10 amino acids. From germline, CDR1 is DFQATT and CDR2 SNEGSKA (reference sequence). In DNA, the CDR3 is TGCAGTGCCGAGAACACTGAAGCTTTCTTT. This gives the protein CSAENTEAFF.

This clonotype has at least ten counts. V gene TRBV7-6 combines with J gene TRBJ2-7; a weak D match, TRBD2 (7 bases). V was clipped by 5 bases and J by 6 bases, with 23 bases between them. Germline V gene lookup returns CDR1 SGHVS and CDR2 FNYEAQ. The length of the CDR3 is 16 residues. This CDR3 is CASSTTGGPDGSEQYF. The CDR3 coding sequence is TGTGCCAGCAGCACGACGGGGGGCCCGGATGGATCCGAGCAGTACTTC.

Comments on this clonotype: This may come from a read error, since a much larger clone is one base off. This chain uses TRBV6-1 with TRBJ1-2; TRBD1 matches 10 bases. The germline V gene has CDR1 MNHNS and CDR2 SASEGT. The CDR3 has 13 amino acids. Trimming took 8 bases from V and 8 from J; bases not matched to a gene: 8. The CDR3 DNA reads TGTGCCAGCGGTCGACAGGGGGCGGGCGGCTACACCTTC. It codes for CASGRQGAGGYTF.

This clonotype has a count of ten or more. The chain employs TRBV7-2 and TRBJ1-1, with 9 positions matching TRBD1. The CDR3 length is 14 residues. The V and J ends lost 4 bases and 1 base, in that order; junction bases with no gene match: 1. Germline CDR1 reads SGHTA; CDR2 reads FQGNSA. The CDR3 region has the DNA TGTGCCAGCAGCTGGACAGGGGCGAACACTGAAGCTTTCTTT. Amino acids: CASSWTGANTEAFF.